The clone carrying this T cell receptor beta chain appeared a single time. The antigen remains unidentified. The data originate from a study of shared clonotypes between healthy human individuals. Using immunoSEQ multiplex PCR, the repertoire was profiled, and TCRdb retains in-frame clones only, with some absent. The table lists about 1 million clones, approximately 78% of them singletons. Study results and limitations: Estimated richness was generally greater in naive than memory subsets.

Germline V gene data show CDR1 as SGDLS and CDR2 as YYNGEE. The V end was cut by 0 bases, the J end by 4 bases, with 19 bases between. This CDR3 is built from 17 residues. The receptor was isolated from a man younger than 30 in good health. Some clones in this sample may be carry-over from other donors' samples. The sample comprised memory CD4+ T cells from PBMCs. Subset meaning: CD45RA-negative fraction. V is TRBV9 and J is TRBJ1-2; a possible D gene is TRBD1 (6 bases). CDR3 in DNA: TGTGCCAGCAGCGTAGATGTCTCAGGGGCCTTTGGCTATGGCTACACCTTC. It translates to CASSVDVSGAFGYGYTF.